This TCR beta chain stems from a study of OX40 agonist ivuxolimab in advanced cancers. Sequenced by immunoSEQ multiplex PCR; TCRdb stores in-frame clones only, minus some. The data contain 72,000 or so clones, just over 85% of them singletons. Germline-derived CDR1 and CDR2 are LGHNA and YNFKEQ. The J segment lost 4 bases and the V segment lost 0 bases, leaving 5 bases of the junction unmatched. This CDR3 is built from 15 residues. This rearrangement joins TRBV4-2 to TRBJ1-1; TRBD1 matches at 7 bases. The specimen was CD4+ or CD8+ T cells sorted from blood, collected in a trial of the OX40 agonist ivuxolimab. The clonotype originates from an adult with an advanced solid tumor such as melanoma, head and neck, liver or kidney cancer. In nucleotides, the CDR3 is TGTGCCAGCAGCCAAGATGACAGGGACCCCACTGAAGCTTTCTTT. Residues: CASSQDDRDPTEAFF.